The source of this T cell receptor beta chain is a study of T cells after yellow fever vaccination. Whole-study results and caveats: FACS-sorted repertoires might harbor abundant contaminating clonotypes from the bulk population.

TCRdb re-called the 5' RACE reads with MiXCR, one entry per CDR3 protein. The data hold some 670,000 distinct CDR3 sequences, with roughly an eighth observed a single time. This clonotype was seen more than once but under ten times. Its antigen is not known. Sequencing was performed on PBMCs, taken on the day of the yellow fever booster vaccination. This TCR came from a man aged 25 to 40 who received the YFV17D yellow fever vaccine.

The CDR3 region is CASGLGLPWNSGGANVLTF. CDR3 sequence (DNA): TGTGCTAGTGGTTTGGGCCTCCCGTGGAACTCTGGCGGGGCCAACGTCCTGACTTTC. V and J are TRBV12-5 and TRBJ2-6; D is unclear. The germline V gene has CDR1 LGHNT and CDR2 FRNRAP. The CDR3 covers 19 residues. V lost 1 base and J 4 bases, leaving 20 bases between the germline ends.